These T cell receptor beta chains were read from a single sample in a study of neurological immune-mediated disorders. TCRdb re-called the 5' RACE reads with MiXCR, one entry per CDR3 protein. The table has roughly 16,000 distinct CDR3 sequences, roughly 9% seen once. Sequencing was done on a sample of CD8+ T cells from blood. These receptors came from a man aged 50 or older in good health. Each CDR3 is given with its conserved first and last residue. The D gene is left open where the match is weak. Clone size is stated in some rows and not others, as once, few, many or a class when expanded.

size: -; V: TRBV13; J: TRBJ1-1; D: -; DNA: TGTGCCAGCAGCCTGCAATGGGGCCAGGCTTTCTTT; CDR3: CASSLQWGQAFF
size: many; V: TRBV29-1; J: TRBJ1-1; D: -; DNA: TGCAGCGCCCGAGGGTTGAACACTGAAGCTTTCTTT; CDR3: CSARGLNTEAFF
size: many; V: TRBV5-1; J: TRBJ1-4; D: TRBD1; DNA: TGCGCCAGCAGCGCGAGGGTACAGGGGGCTAATGAAAAACTGTTTTTT; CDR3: CASSARVQGANEKLFF
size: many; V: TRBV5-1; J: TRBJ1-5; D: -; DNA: TGCGCCAGCAGCTTGGCTGGGACTGCATATCAGCCCCAGCATTTT; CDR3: CASSLAGTAYQPQHF
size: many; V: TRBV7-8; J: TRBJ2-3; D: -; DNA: TGTGCCAGCAGCTCTTTTGGTCCGACTAGCACAGATACGCAGTATTTT; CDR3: CASSSFGPTSTDTQYF
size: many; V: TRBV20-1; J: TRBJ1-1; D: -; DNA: TGCAGTGCTAGAAAGAACACTGAAGCTTTCTTT; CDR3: CSARKNTEAFF
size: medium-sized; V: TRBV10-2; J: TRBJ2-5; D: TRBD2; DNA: TGCGCCACCAAAGACCCCGGACTAGCGACGGAGACCCAGTACTTC; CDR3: CATKDPGLATETQYF
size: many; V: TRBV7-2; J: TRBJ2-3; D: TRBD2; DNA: TGTGCCAGCAGCCCGGGGACTAGTTCGTCAGATACGCAGTATTTT; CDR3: CASSPGTSSSDTQYF
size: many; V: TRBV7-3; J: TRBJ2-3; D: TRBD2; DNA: TGTGCCAGCAGCGCACTAGCGCGGAGCACAGATACGCAGTATTTT; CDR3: CASSALARSTDTQYF
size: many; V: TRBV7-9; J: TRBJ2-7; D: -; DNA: TGTGCCAGCAGCTCAGACAAATACTACGAGCAGTACTTC; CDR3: CASSSDKYYEQYF
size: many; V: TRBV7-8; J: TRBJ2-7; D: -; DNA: TGTGCCAGCAGCTTACATTGGGTACCCTCCTACGAGCAGTACTTC; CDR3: CASSLHWVPSYEQYF
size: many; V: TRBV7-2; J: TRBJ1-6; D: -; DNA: TGTGCCAGCAGCTCGGCCGGGTCTACGAATTCACCCCTCCACTTT; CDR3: CASSSAGSTNSPLHF
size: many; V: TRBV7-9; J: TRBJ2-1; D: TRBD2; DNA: TGTGCCAGCAAGGGTCCTAGCGGTTTCAGCAATGAGCAGTTCTTC; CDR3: CASKGPSGFSNEQFF
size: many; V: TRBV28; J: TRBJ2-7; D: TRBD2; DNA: TGTGCCAGCAGTTTATCCGGACTAGGACGCGAGCAGTACTTC; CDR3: CASSLSGLGREQYF
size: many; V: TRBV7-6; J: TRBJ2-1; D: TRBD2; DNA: TGTGCCAGCAGCTTAGGGACTAGCGGGAGCGTCAATGAGTTCTTC; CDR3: CASSLGTSGSVNEFF
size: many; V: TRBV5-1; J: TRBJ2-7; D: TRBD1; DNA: TGCGCCAGCAGCCGGGGCTGGCAGGGGGCGTTCGAGCAGTACTTC; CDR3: CASSRGWQGAFEQYF
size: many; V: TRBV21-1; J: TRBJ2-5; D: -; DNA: TGTGCCAGCAGCATGGGACAACCGTCAGAGACCCAGTACTTC; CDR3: CASSMGQPSETQYF
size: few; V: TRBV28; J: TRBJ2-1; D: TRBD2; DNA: TGTGCCAGCAGGGGACTAGCGGACTCCAATGAGCAGTTCTTC; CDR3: CASRGLADSNEQFF
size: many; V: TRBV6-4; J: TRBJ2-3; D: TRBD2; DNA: TGTGCCAGCAGTGACGGGAGGGCCACAGATACGCAGTATTTT; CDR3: CASSDGRATDTQYF
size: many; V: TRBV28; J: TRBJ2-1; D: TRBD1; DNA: TGTGCCAGCAGTTTAGGTTGGGACAGTGAGCAGTTCTTC; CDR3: CASSLGWDSEQFF
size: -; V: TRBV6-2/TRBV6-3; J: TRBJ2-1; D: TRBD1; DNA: TGTGCCAGCAGTTACGATGGGACAGGGACCTACAATGAGCAGTTCTTC; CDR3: CASSYDGTGTYNEQFF
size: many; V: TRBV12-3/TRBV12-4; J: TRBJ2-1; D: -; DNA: TGTGCCAGCAGTTTCGTGGGAGGAGCGCGTGAGCAGTTCTTC; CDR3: CASSFVGGAREQFF
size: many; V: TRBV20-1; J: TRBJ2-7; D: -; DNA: TGCAGTGCGGGTGAGGGAATCCACTACGAGCAGTACTTC; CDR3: CSAGEGIHYEQYF
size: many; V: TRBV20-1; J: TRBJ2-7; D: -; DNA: TGCAGTGCTAGAGGGAGGGGGCCAACCTACGAGCAGTACTTC; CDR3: CSARGRGPTYEQYF
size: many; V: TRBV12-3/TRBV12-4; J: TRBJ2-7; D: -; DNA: TGTGCCAGCAAGTCCGGATTTCTTGAGACCGAGCAGTACTTC; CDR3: CASKSGFLETEQYF
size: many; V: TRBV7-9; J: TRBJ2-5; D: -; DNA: TGTGCCAGCAGCTCACCGGAAAACTTGGCCCAGTACTTC; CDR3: CASSSPENLAQYF
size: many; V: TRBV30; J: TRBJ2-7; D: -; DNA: TGTGCCTGGAGTGTACATGGGGGCGGCGAGCAGTACTTC; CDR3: CAWSVHGGGEQYF
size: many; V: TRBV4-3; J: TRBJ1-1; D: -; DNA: TGCGCCAGCAGCCAAGACAGGGGCCGCCCGAACACTGAAGCTTTCTTT; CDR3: CASSQDRGRPNTEAFF
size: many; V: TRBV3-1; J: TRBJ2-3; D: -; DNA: TGTGCCAGCAGCCAAGAGGGGCCAGATACGCAGTATTTT; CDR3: CASSQEGPDTQYF
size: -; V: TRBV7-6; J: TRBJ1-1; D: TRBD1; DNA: TGTGCCAGCAGCTTCGGGACAGAGAACACTGAAGCTTTCTTT; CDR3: CASSFGTENTEAFF
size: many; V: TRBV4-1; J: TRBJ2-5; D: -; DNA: TGCGCCAGCAGCCAGACAGGCAGAGGTCTGGAGACCCAGTACTTC; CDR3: CASSQTGRGLETQYF
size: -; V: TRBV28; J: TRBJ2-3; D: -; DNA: TGTCCCAGCAGTTTATTTACAGATACGCAGTATTTT; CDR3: CPSSLFTDTQYF